This record concerns one T cell receptor beta chain sequence. What it recognizes is unknown. The sample belongs to a study of cytomegalovirus exposure and HLA in healthy donors. PCR was performed using 60 Vbeta and 13 Jbeta primers. Sequencing was performed with immunoSEQ multiplex PCR; in TCRdb, only in-frame clones are kept and a portion is missing. The repertoire holds fewer than 200,000 clones, with roughly 80% as singletons. Study-wide results and limits: One variant, a missense change in DCLRE1C, was linked in a later analysis to TCR beta V- and J-gene trimming.

CDR3 length: 15 amino acids. Germline V CDR1 and CDR2: SGHTA, FQGNSA. The chain is built from TRBV7-2 and TRBJ2-5, with TRBD1 identical over 10 bases. Judging by the DNA end, TRBJ2-7 fits better; the J call may be wrong. This TCR came from a boy younger than 18 in good health and CMV-seronegative. Sequenced material: PBMCs. CDR3 loop: CASSLDGTGVGEQYF. In DNA, the CDR3 is TGTGCCAGCAGCTTAGACGGGACAGGGGTTGGCGAGCAGTACTTC.